This is a list of T cell receptor beta chains from one sample in a study of blood T cell repertoires in COVID-19. Clones were read by immunoSEQ multiplex PCR, and TCRdb kept only the in-frame ones, dropping some. The sample yields approximately 280,000 clones, roughly 87% seen once. Sequencing used PBMCs or T cells enriched from blood (not recorded which). The receptors stem from a woman in her thirties or forties who had recovered from COVID-19. Each CDR3 is given with its conserved first and last residue. The order of the fields is V gene, CDR3 length, clone size, J gene, D gene, CDR3 protein, CDR3 DNA. A D gene is named only where the DNA matches it firmly. Rows may omit the clone size; those that give it use once, few, many or a size class.

TRBV11-2	12	once	TRBJ1-6	NA	CASSLDLSPLHF	TGTGCCAGCAGCTTAGATCTTTCACCCCTCCACTTT
TRBV6-2/TRBV6-3	18	NA	TRBJ2-6	NA	CASSYGLGASSGANVLTF	TGTGCCAGCAGTTACGGGTTGGGGGCTAGCTCTGGGGCCAACGTCCTGACTTTC
TRBV24-1	11	NA	TRBJ1-1	NA	CATQGNTEAFF	TGTGCCACACAGGGGAACACTGAAGCTTTCTTT
TRBV11-2	16	NA	TRBJ2-3	TRBD2	CASSLAAGGGTDTQYF	TGTGCCAGCAGCTTAGCAGCGGGGGGAGGCACAGATACGCAGTATTTT
TRBV7-2	14	NA	TRBJ1-1	TRBD1	CASSETGADTEAFF	TGTGCCAGCAGCGAGACAGGGGCCGACACTGAAGCTTTCTTT
TRBV28	14	NA	TRBJ1-4	TRBD1	CASSLDRVEKKLFF	TGTGCCAGCAGTTTGGACAGGGTTGAGAAAAAACTGTTTTTT
TRBV3-1/TRBV3-2	14	NA	TRBJ2-7	TRBD1	CASSLGQLSYEQYF	TGTGCCAGCAGCCTGGGACAGCTCTCCTACGAGCAGTACTTC
TRBV11-2	16	NA	TRBJ1-6	NA	CASSSPVDSYNSPLHF	TGTGCCAGCAGCTCGCCCGTGGACAGTTATAATTCACCCCTCCACTTT
TRBV12-5	18	NA	TRBJ2-2	TRBD2	CASGLVRAGGPRTGELFF	TGTGCTAGTGGTTTGGTTCGAGCGGGAGGGCCGCGGACCGGGGAGCTGTTTTTT
TRBV10-3	15	NA	TRBJ1-6	TRBD1	CAISDNRGRGSPLHF	TGTGCCATCAGTGACAACAGGGGGCGTGGGTCACCCCTCCACTTT
TRBV24-1	12	few	TRBJ1-2	NA	CATEDGNYGYTF	TGTGCCACCGAGGATGGGAACTATGGCTACACCTTC
TRBV28	15	NA	TRBJ2-7	TRBD2	CASSLSAGGDYEQYF	TGTGCCAGCAGTTTATCTGCGGGAGGAGACTACGAGCAGTACTTC
TRBV19	14	NA	TRBJ1-5	NA	CASRWGGGNQPQHF	TGTGCCAGTAGATGGGGGGGTGGCAATCAGCCCCAGCATTTT
TRBV7-2	15	NA	TRBJ2-1	TRBD1	CASSPGTGKYNEQFF	TGTGCCAGCAGCCCCGGGACAGGGAAGTACAATGAGCAGTTCTTC
TRBV6-5	16	NA	TRBJ2-5	TRBD1	CASSYSKGQFQETQYF	TGTGCCAGCAGTTACTCGAAGGGACAGTTCCAAGAGACCCAGTACTTC
TRBV16	14	NA	TRBJ2-1	TRBD2	CASSQGLASLEQFF	TGTGCCAGCAGCCAGGGACTAGCGTCACTCGAGCAGTTCTTC
TRBV4-1	17	NA	TRBJ2-4	NA	CASSPYFEVEAKNIQYF	TGCGCCAGCAGCCCTTACTTCGAAGTTGAAGCCAAAAACATTCAGTACTTC
TRBV28	15	once	TRBJ2-7	TRBD1	CASSSPGQVSYEQYF	TGTGCCAGCAGTTCCCCCGGACAGGTCTCCTACGAGCAGTACTTC
TRBV24-1	17	NA	TRBJ2-1	NA	CATSRQGVAGASNEQFF	TGTGCCACCAGTCGACAGGGGGTAGCGGGAGCCTCCAATGAGCAGTTCTTC
TRBV28	11	NA	TRBJ1-4	NA	CASGGNEKLFF	TGTGCCAGCGGAGGAAATGAAAAACTGTTTTTT
TRBV5-4	15	NA	TRBJ2-7	NA	CASSLSGSGRYEQYF	TGTGCCAGCAGCTTATCCGGTAGCGGCCGCTACGAGCAGTACTTC
TRBV24-1	15	few	TRBJ1-5	TRBD1	CATSDRTGGRQPQHF	TGTGCCACCAGTGATCGTACAGGGGGGCGGCAGCCCCAGCATTTT
TRBV28	13	once	TRBJ1-5	NA	CASSPLRLQPQHF	TGTGCCAGCAGTCCCCTGCGTTTACAGCCCCAGCATTTT